The 29 T cell receptor beta chains below were found in one sample sequenced in a study of CXCR3-negative and CXCR3-positive naive CD8 T cells. These receptors have no known antigen. The TRB libraries of cDNA were built by UMI-labeled 5' RACE. TCRdb reanalyzed the 5' RACE reads, giving one entry per CDR3 protein sequence and no DNA. Its clone listing holds more than 70,000 distinct CDR3 sequences. General study points: CXCR3-positive naive cells had more hydrophobic TRB CDR3s than CXCR3-negative naive cells.

The sequencing sample was made of naive CXCR3+ CD8+ T cells from blood. The subset was: CD45RO-CCR7+CD27+CD95- naive CD8+ T cells expressing CXCR3 (TNR3+). Receptor source: a human donor in good health. Some clones in this sample may be carry-over from other donors' samples.

The V gene is TRBV24-1, the J gene TRBJ2-1; TCRdb designates TRBD1, a call that cannot be tested without DNA. The CDR3 loop spans 15 amino acids. Per germline, CDR1 KGHDR and CDR2 SFDVKD. CDR3 region: CATSDPPSGQDEQFF.

The chain carries TRBV4-3 and TRBJ2-1. CDR3 length: 16 residues. Germline V gene lookup returns CDR1 LGHNA and CDR2 YSLEER. CDR3 region: CASSQDYRTDNNEQFF.

This chain uses TRBV29-1 with TRBJ1-2; no DNA is available, so the TRBD1 call from TCRdb remains unchecked. The CDR3 has 14 residues. Looked up from germline, CDR1 is SQVTM and CDR2 is ANQGSEA. The CDR3 is CSAVKQGLRDGYTF.

The CDR3 is CASSFFTYEQYF. The rearrangement links TRBV12-3 or TRBV12-4 to TRBJ2-7. The CDR3 has 12 residues.

Here the CDR3 reads CASSPGAGNQPQHF. The J gene is TRBJ1-5, the V gene TRBV5-1; TCRdb indicates TRBD1, and absent DNA this call remains unverified. Germline V gene data show CDR1 as SGHRS and CDR2 as YFSETQ. The CDR3 has 14 residues.

CDR3 sequence: CSARDGGEYNEQFF. This chain uses TRBV20-1 with TRBJ2-1; absent DNA, TCRdb's TRBD2 call cannot be checked. This CDR3 has 14 residues. CDR1 DFQATT and CDR2 SNEGSKA come from the germline V gene (reference sequence).

The V call is TRBV15, the J call TRBJ2-7; TCRdb reports TRBD1, a call that lacks DNA to check it against. Germline assignment: CDR1 LNHNV and CDR2 YYDKDF (reference sequence). This CDR3 has 13 residues. The CDR3 is CATSRDRGDEQYF. Using reference TRBV15 and TRBJ2-7 for the parts outside the CDR3, the full variable domain is DAMVIQNPRYQVTQFGKPVTLSCSQTLNHNVMYWYQQKSSQAPKLLFHYYDKDFNNEADTPDNFQSRRPNTSFCFLDIRSPGLGDTAMYLCATSRDRGDEQYFGPGTRLTVT.

The genes are TRBV4-3 and TRBJ1-1; TCRdb's D call, TRBD1, is unchecked because there is no DNA. The CDR3 contains 18 residues. Germline assignment: CDR1 LGHNA and CDR2 YSLEER. CDR3: CASSQDYRRTGKNTEAFF.

The chain links TRBV5-1 to TRBJ2-7. The CDR3 runs to 13 residues. The germline gives CDR1 SGHRS, CDR2 YFSETQ. CDR3 sequence: CASSLAEAHEQYF.

V usage is TRBV2 and J usage is TRBJ2-7. CDR1 is SNHLY, CDR2 FYNNEI, per germline. This CDR3 contains 15 residues. The CDR3 loop reads CASSEGLASSYEQYF.

The chain couples TRBV5-1 to TRBJ2-2; TCRdb indicates TRBD1, and absent DNA this call remains unverified. This CDR3 has 14 amino acids. The V gene's germline CDR1 is SGHRS and CDR2 YFSETQ. CDR3 residues: CASRRTGDGGELFF.

V and J are TRBV7-9 and TRBJ2-2; TCRdb proposes TRBD1, but this gene call is untestable without DNA. The CDR3 has 13 amino acids. The germline CDR1 and CDR2 sequences are SEHNR and FQNEAQ (reference sequence). CDR3 amino acids: CASTLEGTGELFF.

The V call is TRBV9, the J call TRBJ2-3. Looked up from germline, CDR1 is SGDLS and CDR2 is YYNGEE. The CDR3 extends over 14 amino acids. The chain's CDR3 is CASSVRVLGDTQYF.

V gene TRBV20-1 combines with J gene TRBJ2-5. Germline CDR1 and CDR2: DFQATT and SNEGSKA (reference sequence). The CDR3 consists of 13 residues. CDR3 residues: CSASWPIQETQYF.

V usage is TRBV18 and J usage is TRBJ1-1; TCRdb lists TRBD1, though no DNA is available to test this call. The germline V gene has CDR1 KGHSH and CDR2 LQKENI. This CDR3 comprises 15 residues. CDR3 region: CASSPYGQKNTEAFF.

The chain carries TRBV5-6 and TRBJ1-5; TCRdb returns TRBD1, unconfirmable since there is no DNA. The germline V gene encodes CDR1 SGHDT and CDR2 YYEEEE. CDR3 size: 15 residues. The CDR3 protein is CASSLGDGLNQPQHF.

The chain has TRBV28 and TRBJ2-5. CDR3 length: 14 amino acids. The germline V gene has CDR1 MDHEN and CDR2 SYDVKM. CDR3: CASSPYQRSETQYF. The full variable domain, completed using reference TRBV28 and TRBJ2-5, is DVKVTQSSRYLVKRTGEKVFLECVQDMDHENMFWYRQDPGLGLRLIYFSYDVKMKEKGDIPEGYSVSREKKERFSLILESASTNQTSMYLCASSPYQRSETQYFGPGTRLLVL.

The genes are TRBV6-6 and TRBJ2-3; the TRBD2 assignment by TCRdb is unverifiable without DNA. The V gene's germline CDR1 is MNHNY and CDR2 SVGAGI (reference sequence). The CDR3 sequence is 14 residues long. Here the CDR3 reads CASSYTGALDTQYF.

The genes are TRBV29-1 and TRBJ2-6; TCRdb outputs TRBD1, but without DNA this stays unchecked. This CDR3 has 18 residues. Per the germline V gene, CDR1 is SQVTM and CDR2 is ANQGSEA. CDR3 sequence: CSAEILGQGTPGANVLTF.

The genes are TRBV28 and TRBJ2-3; TCRdb calls TRBD2, which cannot be checked without DNA. The CDR3 has 16 residues. The germline V gene has CDR1 MDHEN and CDR2 SYDVKM. This CDR3 reads CASRLVLAGATDTQYF.

The chain employs TRBV4-3 and TRBJ2-7. The CDR3 length is 14 residues. Germline assignment: CDR1 LGHNA and CDR2 YSLEER. CDR3 sequence: CASSQDRIAYEQYF.

This sequence joins TRBV11-2 and TRBJ1-6; TCRdb's D gene call, TRBD1, goes unchecked for lack of DNA. The CDR3 is made up of 17 amino acids. Germline-derived CDR1 and CDR2 are SGHAT and FQNNGV. The CDR3: CASSGSSQGADNSPLHF.

CDR3 amino acids: CASRLQGFYTF. The chain recombines TRBV12-3 or TRBV12-4 with TRBJ1-2; the TCRdb call, TRBD1, lacks DNA for checking. This CDR3 contains 11 residues.

The V call is TRBV6-2 or TRBV6-3, the J call TRBJ2-3. The length of the CDR3 is 13 residues. CDR1 is MNHEY, CDR2 SVGEGT, per germline. CDR3 amino acids: CASSYSETDTQYF.

This sequence joins TRBV20-1 and TRBJ2-7; checking the TCRdb D call of TRBD2 is not possible without DNA. Germline V gives CDR1 DFQATT, CDR2 SNEGSKA (reference sequence). The CDR3 length is 13 residues. The CDR3 loop is CSGRTSGNYEQYF.

V usage is TRBV15 and J usage is TRBJ2-3; the D gene TCRdb calls, TRBD1, cannot be checked with no DNA. Germline CDR1 and CDR2: LNHNV and YYDKDF (reference sequence). The CDR3 loop spans 12 amino acids. The CDR3 here is CATSSRADTQYF.

The rearrangement links TRBV12-3 or TRBV12-4 to TRBJ1-2; TCRdb's D call, TRBD1, is unchecked because there is no DNA. The CDR3 runs 14 residues. The CDR3: CASSQGSPNYGYTF.

The chain has TRBV7-2 and TRBJ1-5; TCRdb outputs TRBD1, but without DNA this stays unchecked. The CDR3 loop spans 12 amino acids. CDR1 is SGHTA and CDR2 is FQGNSA in the germline V gene. CDR3 protein: CASSFRDQPQHF.

The J gene is TRBJ1-1, the V gene TRBV13; TCRdb indicates TRBD1, and absent DNA this call remains unverified. This CDR3 region has 13 residues. Germline V lookup: CDR1 PRHDT, CDR2 FYEKMQ (reference sequence). CDR3 region: CASSNPLGAEAFF.